This T cell receptor (beta chain) was captured in a study of molecular identifiers for immune sequencing clone quantification. V gave up 2 bases and J gave up 7 bases, with 17 bases separating them. The CDR3 consists of 15 residues. Germline-derived CDR1 and CDR2 are KGHDR and SFDVKD. Previously reported methods and listed TCR primers produced the bulk TCR libraries. Each CDR3 protein gets one entry after TCRdb re-called the PCR reads with MiXCR. The profile shows roughly 630,000 distinct CDR3 sequences, less than 30% of them singletons. Libraries used roughly 17,000 to 1,000,000 sorted naive CD8 T cells and 10%, 30% or 50% RNA input.

Sequencing was carried out using naive CD8+ T cells from blood, with Jurkat cell RNA spiked in. Stated subset: FACS-sorted CD8+CD4-CCR7+CD45RA+ naive T cells. The receptor comes from a human donor in good health. Some libraries in this study had Jurkat cell RNA spiked in. The rearrangement uses TRBV24-1 and TRBJ2-7; no clear D. The CDR3 region is CATSDSGRNLGEQYF. For the CDR3, the DNA is TGTGCCACCAGTGATTCAGGCAGGAACCTTGGGGAGCAGTACTTC.